The rows below give T cell receptor beta chains drawn from one sample of a study of response to subunit inactivated influenza vaccine. Each CDR3 protein gets one entry after TCRdb re-called the RT-PCR reads with MiXCR. Among 700,000 to 900,000 distinct CDR3 sequences, roughly 20% were seen once, and the ten largest hold about a tenth. The sample in question was PBMCs from blood, obtained roughly 5 days after vaccination. These receptors originate from a man aged 45 to 65 who received an inactivated influenza vaccine. CDR3s include the opening cysteine and the closing phenylalanine or tryptophan. The D gene is left open where the match is weak. The size of a clone is reported for some rows only, either as once, few or many, or as a class for expanded clones.

clone size	J gene	V gene	D gene	CDR3 DNA	CDR3 protein
few	TRBJ2-5	TRBV20-1	-	TGCAGTGGCAGGGTTTCTCCCTTATCGCGCCAAGAGACCCAGTACTTC	CSGRVSPLSRQETQYF
few	TRBJ1-6	TRBV12-3/TRBV12-4	-	TGTGCCAGCAGGCCGGACGGCTATAATTCACCCCTCCACTTT	CASRPDGYNSPLHF
few	TRBJ2-7	TRBV6-2/TRBV6-3	TRBD2	TGTGCCAGCAGTTACCTTACTAGCGGGAACGGTGAGCAGTACTTC	CASSYLTSGNGEQYF
-	TRBJ1-1	TRBV5-1	-	TGCGCCAGCAGCTTGGTACCGGTGAACACTGAAGCTTTCTTT	CASSLVPVNTEAFF
-	TRBJ2-1	TRBV6-5	-	TGTGCCAGCAGTTACGCCGAGGGTTGGAATGAGCAGTTCTTC	CASSYAEGWNEQFF
few	TRBJ2-1	TRBV20-1	TRBD2	TGCAGTGCTAGAGATATTGGGGGGAGGGTTTACAATGAGCAGTTCTTC	CSARDIGGRVYNEQFF
-	TRBJ2-5	TRBV11-2	-	TGTGCCAGCAGCCCCGATTCAGGGCTAGATCTAGAGACCCAGTACTTC	CASSPDSGLDLETQYF
few	TRBJ2-1	TRBV20-1	TRBD1	TGCAGTGCTAGAGATCGGGACAGTTGGATGAGGTTCTTC	CSARDRDSWMRFF
-	TRBJ2-7	TRBV18	-	TGTGCCAGCTCACCTGGGGACGAAAGCTCCTACGAGCAGTACTTC	CASSPGDESSYEQYF
many	TRBJ2-2	TRBV24-1	-	TGTGCCACCAGTGATTCCCAGGGGTACACCGGGGAGCTGTTTTTT	CATSDSQGYTGELFF
many	TRBJ1-5	TRBV12-3/TRBV12-4	-	TGTGCCAGCAGTTCCCCCGGGACTTCCCAGCATTTT	CASSSPGTSQHF
few	TRBJ2-1	TRBV4-3	-	TGCGCCAGCAGCCGAGGGGACACCTACAATGAGCAGTTCTTC	CASSRGDTYNEQFF
few	TRBJ2-7	TRBV7-2	-	TGTGCCAGCAGCCCCTGGGACCACTACGAGCAGTACTTC	CASSPWDHYEQYF
few	TRBJ2-3	TRBV7-9	-	TGTGCCAGCACCAGACCCAGCACAGATACGCAGTATTTT	CASTRPSTDTQYF
few	TRBJ2-7	TRBV12-3/TRBV12-4	TRBD2	TGTGCCAGCAGATTAGCGGGTGAATACGAGCAGTACTTC	CASRLAGEYEQYF